This TCR beta chain stems from a study of vaccination effects on CD4 cells after COVID-19 (dated by TCRdb to between 2022 and 2023). Background for the entire study: Participants received two doses of either the BNT162b2 or the mRNA-1273 mRNA SARS-CoV-2 vaccine. SARS-CoV-2 spike-specific CD4+ TCR repertoires were compared before and after mRNA vaccination in COVID-19 convalescent patients and in infection-naive vaccine recipients. A total of approximately 9 COVID-19 convalescent patients and a handful of SARS-CoV-2-naive healthy vaccine recipients were included in the full study. In the study, cultures from other donors were sequenced using the Oncomine TCR Beta short-read assay on an Illumina iSeq 100.

In the ViraFEST assay, PBMC were stimulated with viral peptide pools, and TCR sequencing was then used to find antigen-specific CD4+ T cell clonotypes based on their expansion. After around eleven days of culture, CD4+ T cells were isolated with the EasySep CD4+ T cell isolation kit. Healthy vaccine recipients had no prior SARS-CoV-2 infection, confirmed by negative nucleocapsid antibodies before and after vaccination. Each well held 1.5 million to 2.5 million PBMC cultured in IMDM containing about 5.4% human AB serum, roughly 10 IU/ml IL-2 and gentamicin, along with about 9.5 ug/ml peptides. Half of the culture medium was replaced with fresh IL-2-containing medium on days 3 and 7. Each peptide stimulation condition was cultured in triplicate wells unless otherwise noted. PBMC were separated from whole blood using Ficoll-Paque Plus gradient centrifugation and were then either cryopreserved at -140C or used fresh. Overlapping peptide pools spanned the spike proteins of SARS-CoV-2 and the common cold coronaviruses HCoV-NL63, HCoV-OC43 and HCoV-229E. The QIAamp micro DNA kit was used to extract genomic DNA from the cultured CD4+ T cells.

The library was obtained by the immunoSEQ multiplex PCR assay. DNA from the cultured and isolated CD4+ T cells underwent TCR beta CDR3 sequencing. The authors' pipeline ran thus. The analysis removed non-productive TCR sequences, trimmed reads to the CDR3 region, and retained only CDR3s that were 7 or more amino acids long. Antigen-specific clonotypes were identified with the MANAFEST web app by comparing expansion in peptide wells against reference cultures. To be called positive, a clone needed expansion at FDR<0.05 compared with the reference and with all other wells, an odds ratio greater than 5, and a frequency greater than 0.1% in two replicate wells. Cross-reactive clonotypes were defined as significantly expanded in SARS-CoV-2 spike wells and in at least one common cold coronavirus spike condition. CDR3 similarity was assessed by Levenshtein distance using the stringdist R package, and unrooted trees were constructed with ape in R 3.6.1. TCRdb provides this immuneACCESS table in a form limited to in-frame rearrangements. Some clones are lacking; in checked studies, under half of them reflect an unresolved V gene, and why the rest are absent is not known. V and J calls and clone size are copied from that table; D and trimming were computed from the DNA. This sample holds some 20,000 clones; about 70% were observed only once. 15% to 20% of the sample comes from the top ten.

Turning to this clone: Its antigen specificity is not known. Base qualities are missing; no much larger clone stands one base away.

V has 1 base trimmed and J has 0 bases trimmed; junction bases matching no gene number 2. The CDR3 covers 18 residues, taking in both the cysteine and the phenylalanine. Just CDR3 DNA is preserved here, 54 bases in frame from base 1. The germline V gene encodes CDR1 SGHDN and CDR2 FVKESK. Findings and caveats that apply to the study as a whole: In healthy vaccine recipients, vaccine-induced clones were almost all SARS-CoV-2 mono-reactive, with only 1 of 255 cross-reactive with common cold coronaviruses. Both infection-induced and vaccine-induced clones contracted markedly at late post-vaccination timepoints, which is consistent with waning T cell responses. Limitations of the study were the small number of convalescent patients and the absence of early post-infection timepoints.

The sequence was obtained from a human donor who received a COVID-19 vaccine. The chain uses TRBV14 and TRBJ2-2, and TRBD2 matches 13 of the central bases. The sample here was CD4+ T cells from PBMCs cultured with HCoV-229E spike peptides, taken before COVID-19 vaccination. What this sample's cell subset or site label stands for: HCoV-229E spike overlapping peptide pool stimulation. The nucleotide sequence is TGTGCCAGCAGCCAAGGAGGGACTAGCGGGGCGAACACCGGGGAGCTGTTTTTT. The translation is CASSQGGTSGANTGELFF.